Presented here are 13 T cell receptor beta chains from one specimen sequenced in a study of T cells in women clearing cervical HPV infection (dated by TCRdb to the late 2010s). Library creation used the immunoSEQ multiplex PCR assay. In its TCRdb copy, this immuneACCESS table keeps in-frame sequences only and misses some clones. Where compared with another copy, unresolved V genes explain less than half of these, and the others have no known cause. The sample's table lists a count of 30,000 to 35,000 clones. The ten largest clones add up to more than 4% of the sample. The sample consisted of blood buffy coat. The source of these receptors is a woman aged 18 to 75 with a cervical HPV16 infection that either progressed to CIN3+ or cleared (not recorded which).

Regarding this clone: The missing CDR3 end, 3 residues past where the read stops, is filled in from the germline J gene. V gene TRBV5-4 combines with J gene TRBJ2-3; 8 nucleotides line up with TRBD1. This CDR3 has 15 residues. Looked up from germline, CDR1 is SGHNT and CDR2 is YYREEE (reference sequence). V gave up 0 bases and J gave up 5 bases; unmatched junction bases: 5. The chain's CDR3 is CASSLDTGGGDTQYF. CDR3 DNA, as far as it was read: TGTGCCAGCAGCTTGGATACAGGGGGAGGAGATACG. Variable domain in full (rest from reference TRBV5-4 and TRBJ2-3): ETGVTQSPTHLIKTRGQQVTLRCSSQSGHNTVSWYQQALGQGPQFIFQYYREEENGRGNFPPRFSGLQFPNYSSELNVNALELDDSALYLCASSLDTGGGDTQYFGPGTRLTVL.

This clone counts as medium-sized by frequency. The read halts 3 residues ahead of the CDR3 end, with the missing end drawn from the germline J gene. The chain has TRBV6-1 and TRBJ2-7; 7 positions match TRBD1. The ends lost 1 base at V and 6 bases at J; junction bases unmatched: 9. This CDR3 is built from 15 residues. The germline CDR1 and CDR2 sequences are MNHNS and SASEGT. The CDR3 loop reads CASSEGRDSLLEQYF. Partial CDR3 DNA: TGTGCCAGCAGTGAAGGCCGGGACAGCTTACTCGAG.

Comment on this clone: The read is 3 residues too short to cover the CDR3 end, so that end is filled in from the germline J gene. The rearrangement links TRBV2 to TRBJ1-2, with 8 bases matching TRBD1. Germline trimming cut 6 bases from V and 5 bases from J; bases unmatched to any gene: 14. CDR1 SNHLY and CDR2 FYNNEI come from the germline V gene. The CDR3 spans 16 residues. The sequenced part of the CDR3 DNA is TGTGCCAGCAGCGCTGACTCCAGGGGGCTGGTTTATGGC. It is translated as CASSADSRGLVYG. In full, the CDR3 is CASSADSRGLVYGYTF.

A remark on this clone: The CDR3 end falls 3 residues outside the read, so it is completed with the germline J gene. The genes are TRBV29-1 and TRBJ2-1; a weak D match, TRBD1 (7 bases). The CDR3 has 12 residues. V gave up 6 bases and J gave up 7 bases, with 13 bases separating them. Germline V CDR1 and CDR2: SQVTM, ANQGSEA. CDR3 DNA (partial): TGCAGCGTAAGGACAGGAGGGAATGAG. Its translation is CSVRTGGNE. The whole CDR3 sequence is CSVRTGGNEQFF.

About this clone: The observed sequence ends 3 residues before the CDR3 terminus, with the missing tail filled in from the germline J gene. The genes are TRBV6-2 or TRBV6-3 and TRBJ2-2; TRBD1 might be the D (5 bases). The CDR3 runs to 15 residues. The germline gives CDR1 MNHEY, CDR2 SVGEGT. The CDR3 bases that were read are TGTGCCAGCAGTTACTCGGCTGGTGGGGCCAACGTG. It is translated as CASSYSAGGANV. The CDR3 as a whole reads CASSYSAGGANVLFF.

CDR3 sequence: CSARDRDRGVHYGYTF. The CDR3 DNA, read in part, is TGCAGTGCTAGAGATCGAGACAGGGGCGTGCACTATGGC. J is TRBJ1-2 and V is TRBV20-1, with 8 bases matching TRBD1. The read halts 3 residues ahead of the CDR3 end, with the missing end drawn from the germline J gene. Per the germline V gene, CDR1 is DFQATT and CDR2 is SNEGSKA (reference sequence). The CDR3 consists of 16 residues. V lost 0 bases to trimming and J lost 3 bases; unmatched junction nucleotides: 9.

A word on this clone: The read halts 3 residues ahead of the CDR3 end, with the missing end drawn from the germline J gene. The J gene is TRBJ1-2, the V gene TRBV19, with TRBD1 as a possible D gene (5 bases). The CDR3 is 12 residues long. CDR1 LNHDA and CDR2 SQIVND come from the germline V gene (reference sequence). The V end was cut by 11 bases, the J end by 4 bases, with 14 bases between. The DNA read from the CDR3 is TGTGCCTCTTTGGGGCAGACCTATGGC. The encoded protein is CASLGQTYG. The whole CDR3 sequence is CASLGQTYGYTF.

Concerning this clone itself: The missing CDR3 end, 3 residues past where the read stops, is filled in from the germline J gene. This sequence joins TRBV7-9 and TRBJ1-2; D gene ambiguous. The CDR3 runs 15 residues. Germline V gene sequence: CDR1 SEHNR, CDR2 FQNEAQ (reference sequence). V was trimmed by 2 bases and J by 0 bases, leaving 10 bases between them. This CDR3 reads CASSLLVEANYGYTF. The sequenced CDR3 bases are TGTGCCAGCAGCTTACTCGTAGAAGCTAACTATGGC. Supplemented by reference TRBV7-9 and TRBJ1-2, the full variable domain reads DTGVSQNPRHKITKRGQNVTFRCDPISEHNRLYWYRQTLGQGPEFLTYFQNEAQLEKSRLLSDRFSAERPKGSFSTLEIQRTEQGDSAMYLCASSLLVEANYGYTFGSGTRLTVV.

Comments on this clone: From the germline J gene comes the end of the CDR3, since the read stops 3 residues before it. This chain joins TRBV5-6 and TRBJ1-2, with D perhaps matching TRBD1 (5 bases). Per germline, CDR1 SGHDT and CDR2 YYEEEE. The CDR3 consists of 12 residues. CDR3 DNA, as far as it was read: TGTGCCAGCAGCTTGTTGGCAGGGTGG. Amino acid sequence: CASSLLAGW. The full CDR3 protein is CASSLLAGWYTF.

As concerns this clone: Sequencing ends 3 residues short of the CDR3 end; the germline J gene provides the rest. V and J are TRBV6-2 or TRBV6-3 and TRBJ2-7, with TRBD2 identical over 10 bases. Unmatched junction bases numbered 6, after V lost 0 bases and J lost 4 bases. CDR1 and CDR2 (germline): MNHEY, SVGEGT. CDR3 length: 16 residues. The CDR3 sequence is CASSYSGGLAWYEQYF. CDR3 DNA, as far as it was read: TGTGCCAGCAGTTACTCGGGGGGACTAGCGTGGTACGAG.

Details on this clone: The read stops 3 residues short of the end of the CDR3; the missing end is completed from the germline J gene. The chain recombines TRBV19 with TRBJ1-5; maybe TRBD1 (5 bases). The CDR3 length is 15 residues. Trimming left V 5 bases short and J 4 bases short, with 15 bases between. Germline assignment: CDR1 LNHDA and CDR2 SQIVND (reference sequence). The CDR3 loop reads CASSWGRENNQPQHF. The CDR3 DNA, read in part, is TGTGCCAGTAGTTGGGGCAGGGAGAATAATCAGCCC.

In regard to this clone: The read falls 3 residues short of the CDR3 end, and the missing part is taken from the germline J gene. V usage is TRBV18 and J usage is TRBJ2-1, with TRBD2 identical over 9 bases. The CDR3 length is 18 residues. CDR1 is KGHSH, CDR2 LQKENI, per germline. V was clipped by 0 bases and J by 4 bases; unmatched bases: 10. CDR3 sequence: CASSPPGTTAGGYNEQFF. CDR3 DNA (partial): TGTGCCAGCTCACCACCGGGAACAACTGCGGGAGGGTACAATGAG.

Concerning this clone itself: From the germline J gene comes the end of the CDR3, since the read stops 3 residues before it. The chain recombines TRBV5-1 with TRBJ2-3; 13 bases fit TRBD2. The CDR3 has 18 residues. Germline V gives CDR1 SGHRS, CDR2 YFSETQ. The ends lost 4 bases at V and 0 bases at J; junction bases unmatched: 8. The covered CDR3 bases are TGCGCCAGCAGCGGCGGACTAGCGGGAGCCTCTAGCACAGATACG. Encoded protein: CASSGGLAGASSTDT. The complete CDR3 reads CASSGGLAGASSTDTQYF.